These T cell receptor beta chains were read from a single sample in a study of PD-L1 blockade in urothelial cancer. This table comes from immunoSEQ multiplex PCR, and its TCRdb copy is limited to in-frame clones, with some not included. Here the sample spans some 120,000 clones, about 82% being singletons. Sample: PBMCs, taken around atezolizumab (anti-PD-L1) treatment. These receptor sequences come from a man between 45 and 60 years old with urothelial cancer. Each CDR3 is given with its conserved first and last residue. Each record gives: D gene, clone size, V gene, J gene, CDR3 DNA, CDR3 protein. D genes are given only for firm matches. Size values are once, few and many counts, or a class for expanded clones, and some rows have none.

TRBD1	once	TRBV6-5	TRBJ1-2	TGTGCCAGCAGTCCAGGACAGGGGATCGGCTACACCTTC	CASSPGQGIGYTF
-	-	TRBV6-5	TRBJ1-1	TGTGCCAGCAGTCCCTTTGGGGCCCTGAGCACTGAAGCTTTCTTT	CASSPFGALSTEAFF
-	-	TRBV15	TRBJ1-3	TGTGCCACCAGCAGACGCAGCTCTGGAAACACCATATATTTT	CATSRRSSGNTIYF
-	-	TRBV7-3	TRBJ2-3	TGTGCCAGCAGCTCAGGGGGGACGATAGATACGCAGTATTTT	CASSSGGTIDTQYF
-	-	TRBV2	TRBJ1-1	TGTGCCAGCACTGGGGCCTACAGGGCTGGGGCTGAAGCTTTCTTT	CASTGAYRAGAEAFF
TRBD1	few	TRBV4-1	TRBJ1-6	TGCGCCAGCAGCAAAGGGAGACAGGGGATTAATTCACCCCTCCACTTT	CASSKGRQGINSPLHF
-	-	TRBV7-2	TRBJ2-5	TGTGCCAGCACCTACCAAGAGACCCAGTACTTC	CASTYQETQYF
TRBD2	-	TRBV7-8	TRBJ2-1	TGTGCCAGCACCCTTAGCGGGAGCTCCTACAATGAGCAGTTCTTC	CASTLSGSSYNEQFF
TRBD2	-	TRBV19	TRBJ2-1	TGTGCCAGTAGTATTGGGGGACTAGCGGGAGTATCGGGCTACAATGAGCAGTTCTTC	CASSIGGLAGVSGYNEQFF
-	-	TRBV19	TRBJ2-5	TGTGCCAGTAGTCGACGAGGGGGTTTACAGGAGACCCAGTACTTC	CASSRRGGLQETQYF
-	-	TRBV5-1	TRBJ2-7	TGCGCCAGCAGCTTGACGACTTACGAGCAGTACTTC	CASSLTTYEQYF
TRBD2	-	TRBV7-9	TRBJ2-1	TGTGCCAGCAGCTCGTATAGCGGGGGATCCTACAATGAGCAGTTCTTC	CASSSYSGGSYNEQFF
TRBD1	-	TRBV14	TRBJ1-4	TGTGCCAGCAGCCAAGATCGCGGGACAGCAACTAATGAAAAACTGTTTTTT	CASSQDRGTATNEKLFF
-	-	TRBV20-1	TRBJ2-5	TGCAGTGCTAGACGCCAAGAGACCCAGTACTTC	CSARRQETQYF
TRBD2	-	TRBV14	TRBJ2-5	TGTGCCAGCAGCCGGAGGAGACTAGCGGGTCAAGAGACCCAGTACTTC	CASSRRRLAGQETQYF
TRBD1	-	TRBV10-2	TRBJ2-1	TGCGCCAGCAGTGGCGGGACAGGGTCCTACAATGAGCAGTTCTTC	CASSGGTGSYNEQFF
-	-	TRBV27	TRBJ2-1	TGTGCCAGCAGCCTTTGGACTACGAATGAGCAGTTCTTC	CASSLWTTNEQFF
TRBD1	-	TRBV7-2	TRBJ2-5	TGTGCCAGCAGCTTAGCTACAGGGGGTACCAGAACCCAGTACTTC	CASSLATGGTRTQYF
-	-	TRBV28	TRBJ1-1	TGTGCCAGCAGTTTACCAGGGGCGAGCGGAGCTTTCTTT	CASSLPGASGAFF
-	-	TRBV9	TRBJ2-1	TGTGCCAGCAGCGTAGAAGCATTATCCTACAATGAGCAGTTCTTC	CASSVEALSYNEQFF
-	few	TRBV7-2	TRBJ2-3	TGTGCCAGCAGCCCCGACTACCTTAGCACAGATACGCAGTATTTT	CASSPDYLSTDTQYF
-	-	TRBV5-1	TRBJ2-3	TGCGCCAGCAGCTTGGTTGCGACTAGCACAGATACGCAGTATTTT	CASSLVATSTDTQYF
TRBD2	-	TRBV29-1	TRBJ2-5	TGCAGCGTTCTAGCGGGAGAAGAGACCCAGTACTTC	CSVLAGEETQYF
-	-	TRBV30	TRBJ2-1	TGTGCCTGGTCGAGACTAAACAATGAGCAGTTCTTC	CAWSRLNNEQFF
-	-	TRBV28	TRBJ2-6	TGTGCCGTTACTAGATCTGGGGCCAACGTCCTGACTTTC	CAVTRSGANVLTF
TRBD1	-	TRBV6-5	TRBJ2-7	TGTGCCAGCAGTTACAGGGACAGCTCCTACGAGCAGTACTTC	CASSYRDSSYEQYF
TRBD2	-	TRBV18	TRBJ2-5	TGTGCCAGCTCAAGCGGGGGAAGAGAGACCCAGTACTTC	CASSSGGRETQYF
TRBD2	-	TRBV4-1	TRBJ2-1	TGCGCCAGCAGCCAAGCACTAGCGGGGTCCGGTGAGCAGTTCTTC	CASSQALAGSGEQFF
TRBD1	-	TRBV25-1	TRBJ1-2	TGTGCCAGCAGTAGAGGGGGGGGACAGGAGGACTATGGCTACACCTTC	CASSRGGGQEDYGYTF
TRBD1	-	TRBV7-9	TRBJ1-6	TGTGCCAGCAGCTTAGAAGTTGTGGGACAGTTTAATTCACCCCTCCACTTT	CASSLEVVGQFNSPLHF
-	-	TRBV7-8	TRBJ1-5	TGTGCCAGCAGCCCTCGAGGACAGTCCAGAGATCAGCCCCAGCATTTT	CASSPRGQSRDQPQHF
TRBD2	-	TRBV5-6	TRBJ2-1	TGTGCCAGCAGCCCCCGGACTAGCGGGGCTTACAATGAGCAGTTCTTC	CASSPRTSGAYNEQFF